This T cell receptor beta chain was sequenced during a study of T-cell memory formation after mild COVID-19. Broader study findings: Pre-infection memory showed some responding clones, and this suggested that cross-reactive memory joined. Contracting clones from day 15 to 85 showed balanced CD4/CD8; later expanders favored CD4+.

Germline assignment: CDR1 MGHRA and CDR2 YSYEKL. V shed 3 bases and J shed 2 bases, with 14 bases lying between them. CDR3 length: 15 residues. TCRdb fed the 5' RACE reads into MiXCR, producing one record per CDR3 protein. Of fewer than 700,000 distinct CDR3 sequences listed, about 20% were seen once; the top ten hold around 9.2%. Details on this clonotype: Its antigen is not identified.

Sequencing was performed on PBMCs or a T cell subset sorted from them (not recorded which). The V call is TRBV4-1, the J call TRBJ2-7; TRBD1 is a possible D gene (6 bases). The sequence was collected from an adult woman who had mild COVID-19 (a few samples of this study predate the infection). Cell type and time point are not known. DNA of the CDR3: TGCGCCAGCAGCCAGGAAGACAGGTACGCCTACGAGCAGTACTTC. Protein product: CASSQEDRYAYEQYF.